The rows below give T cell receptor beta chains drawn from one sample of a study of blood T cell repertoires in COVID-19. Clones were sequenced by immunoSEQ multiplex PCR, and TCRdb holds only the in-frame ones, with some missing. The sample lists some 200,000 clones, about four fifths occurring once. Specimen: PBMCs or T cells enriched from blood (not recorded which). Source of these receptors: a woman in her forties with acute COVID-19. Each CDR3 is given with its conserved first and last residue. D genes are given only for firm matches. Rows may omit the clone size; those that give it use once, few, many or a size class.

J | V | D | size | CDR3 | DNA
TRBJ2-1 | TRBV5-1 | . | . | CASSFTGQVGKSNEQFF | TGCGCCAGCAGCTTTACAGGTCAGGTGGGTAAAAGCAATGAGCAGTTCTTC
TRBJ2-3 | TRBV3-1/TRBV3-2 | TRBD2 | once | CASSQETSGGGTDTQYF | TGTGCCAGCAGCCAAGAGACTAGCGGGGGAGGCACAGATACGCAGTATTTT
TRBJ2-1 | TRBV27 | . | . | CASSLFAPRYTLINEQFF | TGTGCCAGCAGTTTATTTGCCCCGAGGTACACACTAATCAATGAGCAGTTCTTC
TRBJ2-7 | TRBV5-6 | . | once | CASSVSGAYEQYF | TGTGCCAGCAGCGTTTCCGGGGCCTACGAGCAGTACTTC
TRBJ1-6 | TRBV5-4 | . | once | CASSLDREPYNSPLHF | TGTGCCAGCAGCTTGGACAGGGAACCCTATAATTCACCCCTCCACTTT
TRBJ2-3 | TRBV3-1/TRBV3-2 | TRBD2 | . | CASSQAASGLDTDTQYF | TGTGCCAGCAGCCAAGCCGCCTCGGGACTAGACACAGATACGCAGTATTTT
TRBJ2-1 | TRBV27 | TRBD1 | . | CASRYNRGQTLSEQFF | TGTGCCAGCAGATACAACAGGGGGCAGACTTTAAGTGAGCAGTTCTTC
TRBJ2-1 | TRBV15 | TRBD2 | . | CATSREREAYNEQFF | TGTGCCACCAGCAGAGAACGGGAGGCCTACAATGAGCAGTTCTTC
TRBJ2-5 | TRBV5-1 | . | . | CASSLGGSGVVETQYF | TGCGCCAGCAGCTTGGGTGGATCGGGAGTTGTAGAGACCCAGTACTTC
TRBJ1-1 | TRBV28 | . | . | CASVMGWLRTRATEAFF | TGTGCCAGCGTGATGGGCTGGCTTCGGACGCGGGCCACTGAAGCTTTCTTT
TRBJ2-1 | TRBV5-8 | TRBD1 | . | CASSGGQGGLWSYNEQFF | TGTGCCAGCAGCGGGGGACAGGGAGGCCTTTGGTCCTACAATGAGCAGTTCTTC
TRBJ1-3 | TRBV3-1/TRBV3-2 | . | . | CASSQVGGNGGNTIYF | TGTGCCAGCAGCCAAGTCGGAGGGAACGGTGGAAACACCATATATTTT
TRBJ2-7 | TRBV5-1 | TRBD2 | . | CASSPGLAALGYEQYF | TGCGCCAGCAGCCCTGGTCTAGCGGCTCTGGGGTACGAGCAGTACTTC
TRBJ1-3 | TRBV30 | . | . | CAWRAREGTGNTIYF | TGTGCCTGGAGGGCAAGGGAGGGGACTGGAAACACCATATATTTT
TRBJ2-3 | TRBV29-1 | TRBD1 | . | CSVVGQGERDTQYF | TGCAGCGTGGTGGGACAGGGGGAGAGAGATACGCAGTATTTT
TRBJ2-1 | TRBV9 | TRBD2 | . | CASPPPGGYNEQFF | TGTGCCAGCCCGCCCCCGGGGGGATACAATGAGCAGTTCTTC
TRBJ1-2 | TRBV18 | TRBD1 | . | CASSLDRAHGYTF | TGTGCCAGCTCTCTTGACAGGGCTCATGGCTACACCTTC
TRBJ1-2 | TRBV18 | . | . | CASSARTVNYGYTF | TGTGCCAGCTCAGCGAGGACAGTAAACTATGGCTACACCTTC
TRBJ2-7 | TRBV19 | TRBD1 | once | CASSIAQGAYEQYF | TGTGCCAGTAGTATAGCCCAGGGGGCCTACGAGCAGTACTTC
TRBJ2-7 | TRBV28 | . | . | CASSLPGFYEQYF | TGTGCCAGCAGTCTTCCGGGATTCTACGAGCAGTACTTC
TRBJ1-6 | TRBV30 | TRBD1 | once | CAWSRDRGDSPLHF | TGTGCCTGGAGTCGCGACAGGGGGGACTCACCCCTCCACTTT
TRBJ1-1 | TRBV4-1 | TRBD1 | . | CASSQALRGQGVKSTEAFF | TGCGCCAGCAGCCAAGCTTTGCGGGGACAGGGGGTAAAATCCACTGAAGCTTTCTTT
TRBJ2-2 | TRBV15 | TRBD1 | once | CATSTNTGAINTGELFF | TGTGCCACCAGCACTAATACAGGGGCCATTAACACCGGGGAGCTGTTTTTT
TRBJ1-2 | TRBV30 | . | few | CAWSVFSGYTF | TGTGCCTGGAGTGTATTTAGTGGCTACACCTTC
TRBJ1-2 | TRBV5-1 | TRBD1 | . | CASSLGQGSGYTF | TGCGCCAGCAGCTTGGGACAGGGGAGTGGCTACACCTTC
TRBJ2-5 | TRBV11-3 | . | once | CASSRGTSRGNLLQETQYF | TGTGCCAGCAGCCGCGGCACCAGTCGAGGGAATTTGCTCCAAGAGACCCAGTACTTC
TRBJ2-7 | TRBV14 | TRBD1 | once | CASSQARTGAYF | TGTGCCAGCAGCCAAGCTCGGACAGGAGCGTACTTC
TRBJ1-6 | TRBV19 | TRBD1 | . | CASSIGQGIESPLHF | TGTGCCAGTAGTATTGGACAGGGAATAGAATCACCCCTCCACTTT
TRBJ2-7 | TRBV25-1 | TRBD1 | few | CASSPRDSREQYF | TGTGCCAGCAGTCCCCGGGACAGTCGCGAGCAGTACTTC
TRBJ1-1 | TRBV19 | TRBD1 | . | CAIRTGSNTEAFF | TGTGCCATTCGGACAGGGTCGAACACTGAAGCTTTCTTT
TRBJ2-7 | TRBV3-1/TRBV3-2 | TRBD2 | . | CASSQGAGAHYEQYF | TGTGCCAGCAGCCAAGGTGCGGGAGCCCACTACGAGCAGTACTTC
TRBJ1-5 | TRBV6-2/TRBV6-3 | . | once | CASSTGYRPQHF | TGTGCCAGCAGTACAGGGTATCGGCCCCAGCATTTT
TRBJ2-1 | TRBV7-3 | . | . | CASSSVPSAWGVHEQFF | TGTGCCAGCAGCTCCGTGCCGTCCGCTTGGGGCGTCCATGAGCAGTTCTTC
TRBJ1-2 | TRBV7-3 | . | . | CASTPGQYYGYTF | TGTGCCAGCACCCCTGGACAGTACTATGGCTACACCTTC
TRBJ1-1 | TRBV27 | TRBD1 | . | CASSFAGTGNTEAFF | TGTGCCAGCAGTTTCGCCGGGACAGGTAACACTGAAGCTTTCTTT
TRBJ2-7 | TRBV28 | TRBD2 | . | CASSQDGRASYEQYF | TGTGCCAGCAGCCAGGACGGGAGGGCTTCCTACGAGCAGTACTTC
TRBJ1-4 | TRBV6-6 | TRBD1 | . | CASNPGQGKANEKLFF | TGTGCCAGCAACCCGGGACAGGGAAAGGCTAATGAAAAACTGTTTTTT
TRBJ1-3 | TRBV4-3 | . | . | CASSQGGQTSGNTIYF | TGCGCCAGCAGCCAAGGCGGACAAACCTCTGGAAACACCATATATTTT
TRBJ2-7 | TRBV10-2 | TRBD1 | once | CASSRTGYQGEQYF | TGCGCCAGCAGTAGGACAGGGTACCAAGGCGAGCAGTACTTC
TRBJ1-5 | TRBV28 | . | . | CASRNRDSNQPQHF | TGTGCCAGCCGAAACAGGGATAGCAATCAGCCCCAGCATTTT
TRBJ2-1 | TRBV7-8 | TRBD2 | . | CASSSSMTSGRPYNEQFF | TGTGCCAGCAGCTCCTCGATGACTAGCGGGAGGCCTTACAATGAGCAGTTCTTC
TRBJ1-1 | TRBV28 | . | few | CASSLRREAFF | TGTGCCAGCAGTTTACGCCGGGAAGCTTTCTTT